This T cell receptor beta chain appears in the sequencing data of a study of neurological immune-mediated disorders. This clonotype came up many times. Its specificity is unknown. Over 170 million TCR-beta sequences from 15-18 subjects came out of each sequencing run. MiXCR, run by TCRdb on the 5' RACE reads, gives a single entry per CDR3 protein. Of roughly 65,000 distinct CDR3 sequences listed, 4.1% were seen once; the top ten hold about 2.6%. Study-wide points: No CDR3 amino acid sequences recurred among expanded clones across subjects, suggesting private repertoires in all groups.

This TCR was sampled from a middle-aged man with multiple sclerosis. Sequenced sample: PBMCs.

Here the CDR3 reads CSAPRLGRNEEKLFF. The CDR3 region has the DNA TGCAGTGCCCCGAGGCTGGGCAGGAACGAGGAAAAACTGTTTTTT. V gene TRBV20-1 combines with J gene TRBJ1-4; D is unresolved. Germline CDR1 DFQATT, CDR2 SNEGSKA (reference sequence). CDR3 length: 15 residues. Trimming took 6 bases from V and 8 from J, leaving 22 bases between them.